The 32 T cell receptor beta chains presented below share a single source sample, sequenced in a study of cytomegalovirus exposure and HLA in healthy donors. PCR primers comprised 60 Vbeta and 13 Jbeta primers. The repertoire was sequenced with immunoSEQ multiplex PCR; TCRdb's copy has only in-frame clones and lacks some. The repertoire holds about 120,000 clones, with around 78% as singletons. The specimen was PBMCs. The receptors come from a woman in her 30s in good health and CMV-seropositive.

J is TRBJ2-3 and V is TRBV28; maybe TRBD2 (5 bases). The germline V and J ends were trimmed by 10 bases and 0 bases, with 11 bases remaining between them. Germline V gives CDR1 MDHEN, CDR2 SYDVKM. This CDR3 comprises 13 residues. As DNA, the CDR3 is TGTGCCACCTTAGGAGGAAGCACAGATACGCAGTATTTT. It encodes CATLGGSTDTQYF.

The chain combines TRBV6-5 with TRBJ1-3; possibly TRBD1 for D (6 bases). V gave up 10 bases and J gave up 0 bases, with 16 bases separating them. Germline lookup yields CDR1 MNHEY and CDR2 SVGAGI. This CDR3 is built from 15 residues. The CDR3 here is CATALNRVSGNTIYF. The CDR3 DNA is TGTGCCACCGCCCTGAACAGGGTCTCTGGAAACACCATATATTTT.

The genes are TRBV25-1 and TRBJ2-5; TRBD1 agrees at 9 bases. Gene TRBJ2-7 matches the end of the DNA better, so the J call may be wrong. The V gene's germline CDR1 is MGHDK and CDR2 SYGVNS. This CDR3 has 16 residues. This chain's CDR3 is CASSEYQGTGSNEQYF. In nucleotides, the CDR3 is TGTGCCAGCAGTGAATACCAAGGGACAGGGAGTAACGAGCAGTACTTC.

This clone appeared once. V usage is TRBV5-1 and J usage is TRBJ2-1, with 14 positions matching TRBD2. V gave up 0 bases and J gave up 9 bases; unmatched junction bases: 8. The CDR3 is 17 residues long. CDR1 and CDR2 (germline): SGHRS, YFSETQ. CDR3 amino acids: CASSLVGLAGGEGEQFF. The CDR3 DNA reads as TGCGCCAGCAGCTTGGTTGGACTAGCGGGGGGCGAGGGTGAGCAGTTCTTC.

Only one count was recorded for this clone. This chain connects TRBV4-1 to TRBJ2-3; TRBD1 might be the D (5 bases). The germline V gene has CDR1 MGHRA and CDR2 YSYEKL. The CDR3 sequence is 14 residues long. The V gene lost 5 bases and the J gene lost 4 bases, with 13 bases spanning the gap. The CDR3 coding sequence is TGCGCCAGCAGCTGGCAAATGGGGCCAGATACGCAGTATTTT. Residues: CASSWQMGPDTQYF.

The chain carries TRBV28 and TRBJ1-5; tentatively, D is TRBD1 (5 bases). The length of the CDR3 is 16 residues. V lost 2 bases and J 3 bases, leaving 14 bases between the germline ends. Per the germline V gene, CDR1 is MDHEN and CDR2 is SYDVKM. CDR3 sequence reads: CASSLMGGGPNQPQHF. The CDR3 DNA reads as TGTGCCAGCAGTTTAATGGGGGGAGGCCCCAATCAGCCCCAGCATTTT.

The V gene is TRBV14, the J gene TRBJ1-1, with 9 bases lining up with TRBD1. Germline-derived CDR1 and CDR2 are SGHDN and FVKESK. The CDR3 covers 15 residues. The V gene end was trimmed by 4 bases and the J gene end by 7 bases; junction bases not matched to a gene: 10. CDR3 protein: CASSRPGQGGIEAFF. The CDR3 coding sequence is TGTGCCAGCAGCCGGCCGGGACAGGGAGGGATTGAAGCTTTCTTT.

V usage is TRBV29-1 and J usage is TRBJ2-1; maybe TRBD1 (5 bases). Germline V CDR1 and CDR2: SQVTM, ANQGSEA. This CDR3 region has 11 residues. With 8 bases removed from V and 9 bases from J, the gap between germline ends came to 14 bases. CDR3 nucleotides: TGCAGCTGGGCCAGGGTTGGTGAGCAGTTCTTC. This gives the protein CSWARVGEQFF.

J is TRBJ2-2 and V is TRBV5-4; D is possibly TRBD2 (7 bases). The V end lost 0 bases, the J end lost 4 bases, and 13 bases lay between the germline ends. Germline V gives CDR1 SGHNT, CDR2 YYREEE (reference sequence). The length of the CDR3 is 16 residues. CDR3 region: CASSLAGGAGTGELFF. The CDR3 DNA reads TGTGCCAGCAGCTTGGCGGGGGGCGCAGGCACCGGGGAGCTGTTTTTT.

This sequence joins TRBV18 and TRBJ1-1, with TRBD1 identical over 7 bases. CDR1 and CDR2 (germline): KGHSH, LQKENI. The CDR3 contains 15 residues. V dropped 3 bases and J dropped 0; count of bases not matched to a gene: 4. The CDR3 reads CASSPQTGLNTEAFF. The CDR3, as DNA: TGTGCCAGCTCACCTCAGACAGGGTTGAACACTGAAGCTTTCTTT.

The chain employs TRBV5-1 and TRBJ1-4, with 9 bases matching TRBD1. This CDR3 contains 17 residues. V was clipped by 3 bases and J by 2 bases; unmatched bases: 8. Germline V lookup: CDR1 SGHRS, CDR2 YFSETQ. CDR3 loop: CASSSSRGTGTNEKLFF. The CDR3, as DNA: TGCGCCAGCAGCTCATCCCGGGGGACAGGGACTAATGAAAAACTGTTTTTT.

The chain recombines TRBV7-2 with TRBJ2-5; 11 bases line up with TRBD2. There are 16 residues in the CDR3. Germline V lookup: CDR1 SGHTA, CDR2 FQGNSA. J was trimmed by 1 base and V by 0 bases; bases with no gene match: 1. The CDR3 DNA reads TGTGCCAGCAGCTTAGCTGGGACTAGCGGCCAAGAGACCCAGTACTTC. As protein: CASSLAGTSGQETQYF.

The chain's CDR3 is CASSQDTSVGYEQYF. CDR3 bases: TGCGCCAGCAGCCAAGATACTAGCGTGGGCTACGAGCAGTACTTC. The chain joins TRBV4-3 to TRBJ2-7, with 7 bases that match TRBD2. The CDR3 totals 15 residues. The J segment lost 3 bases and the V segment lost 0 bases, leaving 5 bases of the junction unmatched. Germline lookup yields CDR1 LGHNA and CDR2 YSLEER.

The chain carries TRBV30 and TRBJ1-1; D gene uncertain. Germline values: CDR1 GTSNPN, CDR2 SVGIG (reference sequence). The CDR3 spans 16 residues. V dropped 0 bases and J dropped 4 bases, with 18 bases sitting between them. CDR3 bases: TGTGCCTGGAGTGTGTACCCCATCCGGGTGGGCACTGAAGCTTTCTTT. Protein: CAWSVYPIRVGTEAFF. Complete variable domain (other parts from reference TRBV30 and TRBJ1-1): SQTIHQWPATLVQPVGSPLSLECTVEGTSNPNLYWYRQAAGRGLQLLFYSVGIGQISSEVPQNLSASRPQDRQFILSSKKLLLSDSGFYLCAWSVYPIRVGTEAFFGQGTRLTVV.

The chain carries TRBV27 and TRBJ2-3; 11 bases align to TRBD2. The CDR3 loop spans 16 amino acids. V shed 6 bases, J shed 2 bases, and the junction held 7 bases outside the gene matches. In germline, CDR1 is MNHEY, CDR2 SMNVEV (reference sequence). CDR3 sequence reads: CASSHTSGGITDTQYF. CDR3 bases: TGTGCCAGCAGCCATACTAGCGGGGGTATCACAGATACGCAGTATTTT.

This clone was seen only once. This chain joins TRBV2 and TRBJ1-2; D call uncertain. V dropped 7 bases and J dropped 0 bases, with 33 bases sitting between them. This CDR3 is 21 amino acids long. Germline V CDR1 and CDR2: SNHLY, FYNNEI. DNA of the CDR3: TGTGCCAGCACCCCGTATATAGTGTTCTTCTGGGGAGGCACCTCTAACTATGGCTACACCTTC. It codes for CASTPYIVFFWGGTSNYGYTF.

V and J are TRBV5-1 and TRBJ1-1; unclear D gene. In germline, CDR1 is SGHRS, CDR2 YFSETQ. With 4 bases removed from V and 4 bases from J, the gap between germline ends came to 17 bases. The CDR3 covers 15 residues. The CDR3 nucleotides are TGCGCCAGCAGCCCCTCAGGTGGCTACGGCACTGAAGCTTTCTTT. This sequence encodes CASSPSGGYGTEAFF.

In its sample, this clone was seen a few times. The chain combines TRBV6-6 with TRBJ2-3; 7 bases agree with TRBD2. V shed 11 bases and J 6 bases; nucleotides not matched to a gene: 11. Germline CDR1 MNHNY, CDR2 SVGAGI (reference sequence). CDR3 length equals 13 residues. The DNA of the CDR3 is TGTGCCGCACGGGGGACTACCACGGATACGCAGTATTTT. As protein: CAARGTTTDTQYF.

This chain links TRBV18 with TRBJ1-1; D gene unclear. There are 14 residues in the CDR3. V lost 3 bases, J lost 4 bases, and 12 bases lay in between. Germline V CDR1 and CDR2: KGHSH, LQKENI. CDR3 sequence reads: CASSPTDPGTEAFF. The CDR3 bases are TGTGCCAGCTCACCGACCGACCCAGGCACTGAAGCTTTCTTT.

J is TRBJ2-3 and V is TRBV7-2; 10 nucleotides agree with TRBD2. CDR1 is SGHTA and CDR2 is FQGNSA in the germline V gene. The CDR3 runs to 17 residues. J was trimmed by 2 bases and V by 1 base; bases with no gene match: 6. CDR3 bases: TGTGCCAGCAGCTTAGATTTGGGACTAGCGTACACAGATACGCAGTATTTT. Translating it yields CASSLDLGLAYTDTQYF.

This chain connects TRBV7-8 to TRBJ2-2; D perhaps matches TRBD1 (5 bases). Looked up from germline, CDR1 is SGHVS and CDR2 is FQNEAQ. The V gene lost 5 bases and the J gene lost 3 bases, with 13 bases spanning the gap. The CDR3 loop spans 15 amino acids. In nucleotides, the CDR3 is TGTGCCAGCAGCGCCCGGTCCAGGGACACCGGGGAGCTGTTTTTT. This sequence encodes CASSARSRDTGELFF.

This chain links TRBV4-3 with TRBJ2-3; 8 nucleotides match TRBD2. This CDR3 has 16 amino acids. Per germline, CDR1 LGHNA and CDR2 YSLEER. V lost 4 bases, J lost 0 bases, and 6 bases stayed unmatched. CDR3 in amino acids: CASSRGLALSTDTQYF. The CDR3 DNA reads as TGCGCCAGCAGCCGTGGACTAGCCTTGAGCACAGATACGCAGTATTTT.

The V gene is TRBV2, the J gene TRBJ1-2; perhaps TRBD1 as D (6 bases). V lost 3 bases and J 4 bases, leaving 12 bases between the germline ends. The CDR3 is 14 amino acids. CDR1 and CDR2 (germline): SNHLY, FYNNEI. This CDR3 reads CASSDTGPGYGYTF. The CDR3 region has the DNA TGTGCCAGCAGTGACACAGGGCCCGGCTATGGCTACACCTTC.

This chain joins TRBV7-2 and TRBJ1-5; 7 bases align to TRBD1. CDR1 and CDR2 from the germline V gene are SGHTA and FQGNSA. With V trimmed by 3 bases and J by 4 bases, 6 bases remained unmatched. This CDR3 is 15 amino acids long. DNA of the CDR3: TGTGCCAGCAGCTTGGGACAGACTTCTAATCAGCCCCAGCATTTT. It yields the protein CASSLGQTSNQPQHF.

The chain combines TRBV7-3 with TRBJ2-3, with 8 bases that match TRBD2. The CDR3 consists of 16 residues. Germline V gene lookup returns CDR1 SGHTA and CDR2 FQGTGA. Losses at the gene ends were 5 bases for V and 2 bases for J; bases not matched to a gene: 9. The CDR3 DNA follows: TGTGCCAGCAGCCCCAGCGGGGGAGAATTCACAGATACGCAGTATTTT. Translating gives CASSPSGGEFTDTQYF.

This sequence joins TRBV5-1 and TRBJ1-1; tentative D call: TRBD1 (5 bases). Between the trimmed V and J ends, which lost 2 bases and 4 bases, there was a span of 12 bases. Germline-derived CDR1 and CDR2 are SGHRS and YFSETQ. The CDR3 extends over 14 amino acids. This chain's CDR3 is CASSFDRGTTEAFF. The CDR3 DNA follows: TGCGCCAGCAGCTTTGATAGGGGAACCACTGAAGCTTTCTTT. The entire variable domain, with the rest obtained from reference TRBV5-1 and TRBJ1-1, is as follows: KAGVTQTPRYLIKTRGQQVTLSCSPISGHRSVSWYQQTPGQGLQFLFEYFSETQRNKGNFPGRFSGRQFSNSRSEMNVSTLELGDSALYLCASSFDRGTTEAFFGQGTRLTVV.

V and J are TRBV7-9 and TRBJ2-7; no clear D gene. From germline, CDR1 is SEHNR and CDR2 FQNEAQ (reference sequence). V was pared by 3 bases and J by 0 bases, with 9 bases between. The CDR3 contains 14 residues. Written as DNA, the CDR3 is TGTGCCAGCAGCTTCGGCAGGTTCTCCTACGAGCAGTACTTC. Its protein product is CASSFGRFSYEQYF.

This clone was detected once. V usage is TRBV9 and J usage is TRBJ1-2; maybe TRBD1 (6 bases). The germline V gene has CDR1 SGDLS and CDR2 YYNGEE. The CDR3 is 13 residues long. Trimming stripped 3 bases from V and 4 bases from J, with 10 bases between. The CDR3 region is CASSATGSYGYTF. In DNA form, the CDR3 reads TGTGCCAGCAGCGCCACAGGGAGCTATGGCTACACCTTC.

This clone has just a few counts. The chain has TRBV4-1 and TRBJ2-3; 8 nucleotides match TRBD1. The CDR3 is made up of 18 amino acids. V trimming: 5 bases; J trimming: 1 base; junction bases outside the gene matches: 14. The germline CDR1 and CDR2 sequences are MGHRA and YSYEKL. The CDR3 nucleotides are TGCGCCAGCAGCGGGAAGATAGCAGGGGGCTCGCGCACAGATACGCAGTATTTT. It yields the protein CASSGKIAGGSRTDTQYF.

Remarks on this clone: At one of its ends the junction is not consistent with the germline gene, which may arise from a read error. The chain links TRBV7-9 to TRBJ1-1, with D hard to call. The CDR3 contains 12 residues. Germline V gives CDR1 SEHNR, CDR2 FQNEAQ (reference sequence). The CDR3 coding sequence is TGTTCCAGCAGCTTATATAACAGTGAAGCTTTCTTT. Residues: CSSSLYNSEAFF.

The chain uses TRBV10-3 and TRBJ1-2; 7 nucleotides match TRBD1. Germline trimming cut 3 bases from V and 2 bases from J; bases unmatched to any gene: 12. The CDR3 contains 17 residues. Germline assignment: CDR1 ENHRY and CDR2 SYGVKD. The CDR3 spells CAISEGLNDRANYGYTF. The CDR3 nucleotides are TGTGCCATCAGTGAAGGTCTTAATGACAGGGCCAACTATGGCTACACCTTC.

The table lists this clone with a few counts. This chain links TRBV4-1 with TRBJ1-1; 7 bases map to TRBD1. The CDR3 extends over 14 amino acids. Germline trimming cut 2 bases from V and 9 bases from J; bases unmatched to any gene: 9. Per germline, CDR1 MGHRA and CDR2 YSYEKL. For the CDR3, the DNA is TGCGCCAGCAGCCAACGAGACAGGGACGGGAAAGCTTTCTTT. It encodes CASSQRDRDGKAFF.